This TCR beta chain was found in a study of identical twins. A few counts support this clonotype. TCRdb analysed the 5' RACE reads with MiXCR anew, one entry per CDR3 protein. The sample consists of about 530,000 distinct CDR3 sequences, 20% to 25% of them appearing once. The CDR3 has 15 residues. The V segment lost 5 bases and the J segment 6 bases; nucleotides outside the gene matches: 10. CDR1 and CDR2 (germline): SGHTA, FQGTGA. This sample was also put to use in a study of yellow fever vaccine responses in identical twins.

The chain recombines TRBV7-3 with TRBJ2-1, with TRBD2 identical over 7 bases. Sequencing used CD4+ T cells sorted from blood. The source of this sequence is a woman younger than 35 in good health. Written as DNA, the CDR3 is TGTGCCAGCAGCCCTGGACTAGGTCTTTCCAATGAGCAGTTCTTC. Translated: CASSPGLGLSNEQFF.